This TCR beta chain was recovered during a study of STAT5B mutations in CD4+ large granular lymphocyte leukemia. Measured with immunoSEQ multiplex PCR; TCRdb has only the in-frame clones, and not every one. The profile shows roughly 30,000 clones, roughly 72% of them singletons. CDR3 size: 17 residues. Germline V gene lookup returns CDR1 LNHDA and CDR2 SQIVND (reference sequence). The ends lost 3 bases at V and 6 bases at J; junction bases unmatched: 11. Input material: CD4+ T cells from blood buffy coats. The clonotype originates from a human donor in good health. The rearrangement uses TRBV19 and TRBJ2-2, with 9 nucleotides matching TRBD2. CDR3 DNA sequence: TGTGCCAGTAGTATGGGCCGGCGGGGGGGTGTGGCCGGGGAGCTGTTTTTT. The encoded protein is CASSMGRRGGVAGELFF.